The clone carrying this T cell receptor beta chain was recorded a few times. All of the donors were Caucasians in good health. These data are taken from a study of identical twins. TCRdb processed the 5' RACE reads anew with MiXCR; each CDR3 protein has one entry. The sample has about 1.7 million distinct CDR3 sequences, roughly 35% seen once. The source is a newborn girl in good health. The material sequenced was cord blood.

CDR3 amino acids: CASSLLRGGNTEAFF. CDR3 nucleotide sequence: TGTGCCAGCAGTTTACTCAGGGGGGGGAACACTGAAGCTTTCTTT. The rearrangement links TRBV27 to TRBJ1-1, with TRBD1 identical over 7 bases. Per germline, CDR1 MNHEY and CDR2 SMNVEV (reference sequence). The J segment lost 1 base and the V segment lost 2 bases, leaving 4 bases of the junction unmatched. The CDR3 runs 15 residues.